The TCR beta chain described here comes from a study of blood T cell repertoires in COVID-19. Study information: Acute and convalescent COVID-19 specimens originated in the United States, Italy and Spain. T cells, B-cell-depleted T cells, or PBMCs provided the cDNA or gDNA that served as material.

The germline V gene has CDR1 KGHSH and CDR2 LQKENI. Trimming stripped 0 bases from V and 3 bases from J, with 7 bases between. The CDR3 has 14 residues. Study processing details: Amplification with reference gene primers provided the estimates of nucleated cell counts. The data were produced by immunoSEQ multiplex PCR, yet TCRdb's version contains in-frame clones alone and is incomplete. The V and J calls and the clone size are those of that table, but D and trimming were determined from the DNA. The repertoire has some 160,000 clones, roughly 81% of them found once; the top ten carry around 2.7%. Recruited during active infection, patients (from Seattle) were subsequently followed longitudinally. This clone was found a few times.

What was sequenced was peripheral blood. The rearrangement joins TRBV18 to TRBJ2-3; D is ambiguous. The sequence was obtained from a woman of 80 years or more with COVID-19, enrolled during active disease. DNA for the CDR3: TGTGCCAGCTCACCACCGGCAGGTACAGATACGCAGTATTTT. This encodes CASSPPAGTDTQYF.